The 26 T cell receptor beta chains reported below all come from one sample, sequenced in a study of human T cells and chemical hapten exposure. TCRdb fed the RACE reads into MiXCR, producing one record per CDR3 protein. The sample includes some 65,000 distinct CDR3 sequences, about 6% of them seen just once. The sample's time point: healthy volunteer bleed at 6 weeks. Unfractionated whole blood was the source of the extracted total RNA. The sequencing input was whole blood. Receptors were obtained from a female donor in good health. Some clones in this sample may be carry-over from other donors' samples.

The chain couples TRBV5-4 to TRBJ2-6, with 9 bases that match TRBD1. V lost 0 bases, J lost 2 bases, and 3 bases stayed unmatched. The CDR3 contains 17 residues. Germline CDR1 is SGHNT and CDR2 is YYREEE (reference sequence). CDR3 protein: CASSLEYRGPGANVLTF. CDR3 DNA sequence: TGTGCCAGCAGCTTGGAATACAGGGGGCCTGGGGCCAACGTCCTGACTTTC.

The chain has TRBV12-3 or TRBV12-4 and TRBJ2-2; TRBD2 matches 12 bases. The trim removed 8 bases at V and 5 bases at J, leaving 12 bases unmatched. This CDR3 is built from 17 residues. The CDR3 loop is CASPTPTSGSITGELFF. The CDR3 nucleotides are TGTGCCAGCCCCACCCCGACTAGCGGGAGTATTACCGGGGAGCTGTTTTTT.

Comment on this clonotype: A read error may be the cause here, since a much bigger clone is one base away. Likely a read error: the CDR3 ends without its conserved phenylalanine or tryptophan. V usage is TRBV10-3 and J usage is TRBJ2-5, with 7 bases that match TRBD2. V trimming: 0 bases; J trimming: 3 bases; junction bases outside the gene matches: 4. CDR3 length: 15 amino acids. Looked up from germline, CDR1 is ENHRY and CDR2 is SYGVKD. CDR3 sequence (DNA): TGTGCCATCAGTGAGTCGTTGGGGGGGAAAGAGACCCAGTACTCC. Its translation is CAISESLGGKETQYS.

The chain is built from TRBV7-2 and TRBJ2-3; D is perhaps TRBD1 (5 bases). V lost 7 bases and J lost 6, with 8 bases in between. The germline gives CDR1 SGHTA, CDR2 FQGNSA. The CDR3 has 11 residues. CDR3 protein: CASTSGDTQYF. The DNA of the CDR3 is TGTGCCAGCACTTCAGGGGATACGCAGTATTTT.

The rearrangement joins TRBV20-1 to TRBJ2-7; maybe TRBD1 (7 bases). Germline V gene data show CDR1 as DFQATT and CDR2 as SNEGSKA (reference sequence). This CDR3 has 15 residues. The V and J ends lost 3 bases and 5 bases respectively, with 20 bases between them. The CDR3 nucleotides read TGCAGTGCTAGTAGGAGGGCAGGGGGAATTGACGAGCAGTACTTC. Protein product: CSASRRAGGIDEQYF.

The chain combines TRBV6-5 with TRBJ1-4; D ambiguous. The CDR3 sequence is 13 residues long. The germline gives CDR1 MNHEY, CDR2 SVGAGI. The V end was cut by 5 bases, the J end by 4 bases, with 8 bases between. DNA of the CDR3: TGTGCCAGCAGTCGCTCCCGTAATGAAAAACTGTTTTTT. As protein: CASSRSRNEKLFF.

This clonotype was counted at least ten times. This chain joins TRBV7-2 and TRBJ2-2; 9 nucleotides line up with TRBD1. This CDR3 is 17 amino acids long. In germline, CDR1 is SGHTA, CDR2 FQGNSA. V was pared by 5 bases and J by 3 bases, with 10 bases of the junction left unmatched. DNA of the CDR3: TGTGCCAGCAGCAGGGGGGGTGGACAGGGGTACACCGGGGAGCTGTTTTTT. Its translation: CASSRGGGQGYTGELFF. The full variable domain, its missing parts supplied by reference TRBV7-2 and TRBJ2-2, is GAGVSQSPSNKVTEKGKDVELRCDPISGHTALYWYRQSLGQGLEFLIYFQGNSAPDKSGLPSDRFSAERTGGSVSTLTIQRTQQEDSAVYLCASSRGGGQGYTGELFFGEGSRLTVL.

This clonotype has at least ten counts. This chain joins TRBV9 and TRBJ2-7, with D uncertain. Germline V gene data show CDR1 as SGDLS and CDR2 as YYNGEE. The CDR3 covers 14 residues. Trimming took off 2 bases at V and 0 bases at J, with 9 bases between the two ends. The CDR3: CASSVGQSSYEQYF. The CDR3 region has the DNA TGTGCCAGCAGCGTGGGCCAGAGCTCCTACGAGCAGTACTTC.

This clonotype has a count of ten or more. The chain carries TRBV10-1 and TRBJ2-7, with D possibly TRBD2 on 5 matching bases. Germline CDR1 WNHNN, CDR2 SYGVQD (reference sequence). The CDR3 length is 14 residues. Deletions cut 5 bases from V and 2 bases from J, with 13 bases between. The CDR3 region is CASSSRRAAYEQYF. The CDR3 DNA reads TGCGCCAGCAGTTCTCGGCGAGCGGCCTACGAGCAGTACTTC.

This clonotype was observed a few times. The chain combines TRBV20-1 with TRBJ1-1; D unclear. Germline-derived CDR1 and CDR2 are DFQATT and SNEGSKA (reference sequence). V lost 2 bases, J lost 1 base, and 14 bases lay in between. The CDR3 is made up of 15 amino acids. DNA for the CDR3: TGCAGTGCTAGAACACGGGGAGCGGGGAACACTGAAGCTTTCTTT. Its translation is CSARTRGAGNTEAFF.

This chain connects TRBV20-1 to TRBJ1-1, with 8 bases fitting TRBD1. Trimming at V came to 4 bases and at J to 4 bases, leaving 8 bases not matched to a gene. CDR1 DFQATT and CDR2 SNEGSKA come from the germline V gene (reference sequence). The CDR3 spans 14 residues. Here the CDR3 DNA reads TGCAGTGCTATCCGACCGGACAGGGCCACTGAAGCTTTCTTT. Protein: CSAIRPDRATEAFF.

This clonotype was observed many times. This chain uses TRBV4-1 with TRBJ1-5; TRBD1 matches at 7 bases. Per germline, CDR1 MGHRA and CDR2 YSYEKL. V was clipped by 2 bases and J by 4 bases; unmatched bases: 5. The CDR3 spans 15 residues. In DNA, the CDR3 is TGCGCCAGCAGCCAACAGGAACAGGGGAATCAGCCCCAGCATTTT. Protein: CASSQQEQGNQPQHF.

There are a few counts of this clonotype. The chain combines TRBV2 with TRBJ1-1; D remains unclear. Per germline, CDR1 SNHLY and CDR2 FYNNEI. V shed 7 bases and J shed 1 base, with 4 bases lying between them. The CDR3 has 11 amino acids. The CDR3 loop reads CASTQNTEAFF. The CDR3 nucleotides read TGTGCCAGCACACAGAACACTGAAGCTTTCTTT.

There are a few counts of this clonotype. This chain uses TRBV9 with TRBJ1-3; possibly TRBD1 for D (5 bases). Germline values: CDR1 SGDLS, CDR2 YYNGEE. The CDR3 consists of 16 residues. Trimming stripped 4 bases from V and 1 base from J, with 15 bases between. The CDR3 DNA follows: TGTGCCAGCAGCCTCACTTCTGGGGCTTCTGGAAACACCATATATTTT. Protein sequence: CASSLTSGASGNTIYF.

This clonotype has at least ten counts. The V gene is TRBV20-1, the J gene TRBJ2-3; no clear D gene. With 1 base removed from V and 0 bases from J, the gap between germline ends came to 8 bases. The CDR3 spans 14 residues. Germline V gives CDR1 DFQATT, CDR2 SNEGSKA (reference sequence). The CDR3 sequence is CSARVSLSTDTQYF. CDR3 DNA sequence: TGCAGTGCTAGAGTGTCTCTAAGCACAGATACGCAGTATTTT.

This sequence joins TRBV5-1 and TRBJ2-1; tentative D call: TRBD2 (5 bases). V was clipped by 0 bases and J by 6 bases, with 7 bases between them. The CDR3 spans 13 residues. Germline CDR1 and CDR2: SGHRS and YFSETQ. CDR3 residues: CASSLDRGNEQFF. The CDR3 coding sequence is TGCGCCAGCAGCTTGGACCGGGGCAATGAGCAGTTCTTC. Combining the CDR3 with reference TRBV5-1 and TRBJ2-1 gives the whole variable domain KAGVTQTPRYLIKTRGQQVTLSCSPISGHRSVSWYQQTPGQGLQFLFEYFSETQRNKGNFPGRFSGRQFSNSRSEMNVSTLELGDSALYLCASSLDRGNEQFFGPGTRLTVL.

This clonotype was picked up many times. The chain is built from TRBV12-3 or TRBV12-4 and TRBJ2-7; 9 positions match TRBD2. V shed 5 bases and J 0 bases; nucleotides not matched to a gene: 5. This CDR3 has 15 amino acids. DNA of the CDR3: TGTGCCAGCAGTATTAGCGGGGGAAGCTCCTACGAGCAGTACTTC. Residues: CASSISGGSSYEQYF.

The chain combines TRBV2 with TRBJ2-1, with 7 bases fitting TRBD1. The germline CDR1 and CDR2 sequences are SNHLY and FYNNEI. This CDR3 has 11 amino acids. After removal of 6 bases from V and 7 bases from J, the junction contained 0 bases not matched to a gene. CDR3 loop: CASRDRNEQFF. The CDR3 nucleotides read TGTGCCAGCAGGGACAGGAATGAGCAGTTCTTC.

This clonotype was seen more than once but under ten times. The chain couples TRBV12-3 or TRBV12-4 to TRBJ1-1, with D possibly TRBD1 on 6 matching bases. This CDR3 comprises 13 residues. V lost 7 bases to trimming and J lost 6 bases, with 15 bases between them. The DNA for the CDR3 is TGTGCCAGCATCCCCAGCGGACAGTCTGAAGCTTTCTTT. It yields the protein CASIPSGQSEAFF.

This clonotype has at least ten counts. The gene calls are TRBV6-1 and TRBJ1-1; D is unresolved. The CDR3 spans 15 residues. Trimming removed 2 bases at V and 5 bases at J, with 15 bases between. Per germline, CDR1 MNHNS and CDR2 SASEGT. This CDR3 reads CASSEIGILGTEAFF. The CDR3 DNA is TGTGCCAGCAGTGAAATTGGAATATTGGGGACTGAAGCTTTCTTT.

This clonotype appeared many times. The V call is TRBV11-2, the J call TRBJ1-1; D call uncertain. This CDR3 region has 13 residues. V dropped 7 bases and J dropped 4 bases, with 13 bases sitting between them. CDR1 is SGHAT and CDR2 is FQNNGV in the germline V gene. The CDR3 DNA reads TGTGCCAGCACCGTTGAGCTAGGCACTGAAGCTTTCTTT. Protein sequence: CASTVELGTEAFF.

This clonotype was found many times. This sequence joins TRBV19 and TRBJ1-4, with TRBD1 identical over 8 bases. Germline lookup yields CDR1 LNHDA and CDR2 SQIVND (reference sequence). J gave up 8 bases and V 5 bases, and 1 base lay outside the gene matches. The CDR3 runs 12 residues. Written as DNA, the CDR3 is TGTGCCAGTAGTCGGGACAGGGAAAAACTGTTTTTT. Translated: CASSRDREKLFF.

By its share, this clonotype is medium-sized. This sequence joins TRBV6-4 and TRBJ2-2, with 7 nucleotides matching TRBD2. J gave up 2 bases and V 0 bases, and 0 bases lay outside the gene matches. Germline CDR1 is MRHNA and CDR2 is SNTAGT. The CDR3 covers 15 residues. In nucleotides, the CDR3 is TGTGCCAGCAGTGACTCGACTAGCAACACCGGGGAGCTGTTTTTT. Amino acid sequence: CASSDSTSNTGELFF.

There are a few counts of this clonotype. V and J are TRBV28 and TRBJ2-1; TRBD2 agrees at 11 bases. Losses at the gene ends were 4 bases for V and 9 bases for J; bases not matched to a gene: 5. Germline loops: CDR1 MDHEN, CDR2 SYDVKM. This CDR3 is built from 14 residues. The CDR3 protein is CASSYTSGSFEQFF. The DNA for the CDR3 is TGTGCCAGCAGTTACACTAGCGGGAGCTTTGAGCAGTTCTTC.

This clonotype has at least ten counts. The rearrangement joins TRBV2 to TRBJ1-4; tentatively, D is TRBD1 (5 bases). Trimming shortened V by 3 bases and J by 11 bases, and 16 bases separated the two germline ends. The CDR3 is made up of 14 amino acids. CDR1 and CDR2 from the germline V gene are SNHLY and FYNNEI. The DNA for the CDR3 is TGTGCCAGCAGTGAGCAGCAGGGATTGGGGAAACTGTTTTTT. Its translation is CASSEQQGLGKLFF.

This clonotype was counted at least ten times. V gene TRBV5-1 combines with J gene TRBJ2-6; 10 bases are a match to TRBD1. The germline V gene encodes CDR1 SGHRS and CDR2 YFSETQ. The CDR3 is 22 amino acids. V gave up 3 bases and J gave up 0 bases; unmatched junction bases: 18. The DNA for the CDR3 is TGCGCCAGCAGCTCGGTGGGGACAGGGGCCTCGACTCCAAGCTCTGGGGCCAACGTCCTGACTTTC. Its translation is CASSSVGTGASTPSSGANVLTF. Full variable domain (rest looked up from reference TRBV5-1 and TRBJ2-6): KAGVTQTPRYLIKTRGQQVTLSCSPISGHRSVSWYQQTPGQGLQFLFEYFSETQRNKGNFPGRFSGRQFSNSRSEMNVSTLELGDSALYLCASSSVGTGASTPSSGANVLTFGAGSRLTVL.